What follows are 15 T cell receptor beta chains derived from one specimen sequenced in a study of identical twins. TCRdb reprocessed the 5' RACE reads via MiXCR and lists one record per CDR3 protein. The repertoire holds 1,800,000 or so distinct CDR3 sequences, with about 30% as singletons. Source material: cord blood. Receptor source: a newborn girl in good health.

This clonotype was seen more than once but under ten times. The chain joins TRBV29-1 to TRBJ1-5; D perhaps matches TRBD1 (6 bases). The V gene's germline CDR1 is SQVTM and CDR2 ANQGSEA. The ends were cut back, 4 bases at V and 1 base at J, with 8 bases in the middle. The CDR3 is 13 amino acids. CDR3 sequence: CSVVDRSNQPQHF. DNA for the CDR3: TGCAGCGTTGTAGACAGGAGCAATCAGCCCCAGCATTTT.

The chain is built from TRBV20-1 and TRBJ2-7, with 10 bases aligning to TRBD2. V dropped 1 base and J dropped 4; count of bases not matched to a gene: 13. The CDR3 is made up of 17 amino acids. Germline V CDR1 and CDR2: DFQATT, SNEGSKA (reference sequence). The CDR3 sequence is CSARVGGLLAGIYEQYF. The CDR3 DNA sequence: TGCAGTGCTAGAGTGGGGGGTTTACTAGCGGGAATTTACGAGCAGTACTTC.

This clonotype came up a few times. The chain links TRBV12-3 or TRBV12-4 to TRBJ2-3, with D perhaps matching TRBD1 (6 bases). The length of the CDR3 is 14 residues. V lost 6 bases, J lost 6 bases, and 16 bases lay in between. Here the CDR3 DNA reads TGTGCCAGCAGCCGCCTCGGGACACGGGATACGCAGTATTTT. This sequence encodes CASSRLGTRDTQYF.

The chain recombines TRBV28 with TRBJ1-5, with 7 bases aligning to TRBD1. The CDR3 extends over 18 amino acids. With 3 bases clipped from V and 0 bases from J, the junction kept 11 bases outside the gene matches. CDR1 is MDHEN and CDR2 is SYDVKM in the germline V gene. The CDR3 reads CASSFPHDRDLSNQPQHF. The CDR3 nucleotides are TGTGCCAGCAGTTTCCCCCACGACAGGGACCTTAGCAATCAGCCCCAGCATTTT.

This clonotype was seen a handful of times. V and J are TRBV2 and TRBJ2-5; 8 nucleotides agree with TRBD2. The V gene end was trimmed by 7 bases and the J gene end by 11 bases; junction bases not matched to a gene: 6. In germline, CDR1 is SNHLY, CDR2 FYNNEI. CDR3 length: 11 amino acids. The CDR3 coding sequence is TGTGCCAGCAAACCCGGGGGGGAGCAGTACTTC. It specifies CASKPGGEQYF.

Ten or more counts support this clonotype. V gene TRBV29-1 combines with J gene TRBJ2-7; D is undetermined. CDR1 is SQVTM and CDR2 is ANQGSEA in the germline V gene. The CDR3 sequence is 13 residues long. Trimming took 4 bases from V and 0 from J, leaving 10 bases between them. The CDR3 spells CSVVTAYSYEQYF. CDR3 coding DNA: TGCAGCGTTGTAACAGCTTACTCCTACGAGCAGTACTTC.

This clonotype was counted a few times. The chain is built from TRBV20-1 and TRBJ1-1; no reliable D call. The CDR3 extends over 15 amino acids. Trimming took 3 bases from V and 5 from J, leaving 19 bases between them. Germline V gives CDR1 DFQATT, CDR2 SNEGSKA (reference sequence). The CDR3 sequence: CSASPFTRAPTEAFF. CDR3 nucleotides: TGCAGTGCTAGTCCATTCACAAGGGCCCCAACTGAAGCTTTCTTT.

This clonotype was counted between two and nine times. V usage is TRBV15 and J usage is TRBJ1-2; D unclear. This CDR3 has 14 amino acids. Looked up from germline, CDR1 is LNHNV and CDR2 is YYDKDF (reference sequence). Trimming left V 0 bases short and J 2 bases short, with 7 bases between. The CDR3, as DNA: TGTGCCACCAGCAGAGATTTGACCAACTATGGCTACACCTTC. Protein: CATSRDLTNYGYTF.

The chain couples TRBV4-1 to TRBJ2-3; either TRBD1 or TRBD2 may fit D (5 bases each). V was shortened by 3 bases and J by 6 bases, with 19 bases between the two germline ends. The length of the CDR3 is 16 residues. Germline-derived CDR1 and CDR2 are MGHRA and YSYEKL. The CDR3: CASSHPPKGPRDTQYF. The CDR3, as DNA: TGCGCCAGCAGCCATCCCCCTAAGGGACCCCGGGATACGCAGTATTTT.

V usage is TRBV3-1 and J usage is TRBJ2-3; perhaps TRBD2 as D (6 bases). The CDR3 spans 20 residues. Trimming removed 1 base from V and 0 bases from J, with 23 bases in between. The germline V gene has CDR1 LGHDT and CDR2 YNNKEL (reference sequence). The CDR3 nucleotides read TGTGCCAGCAGCCAAGTTCTATCTGGGACTGCGGAGATAAGCACAGATACGCAGTATTTT. Amino acid sequence: CASSQVLSGTAEISTDTQYF.

This clonotype was recorded a few times. This chain links TRBV7-9 with TRBJ1-1; the match to TRBD1 covers 8 bases. Unmatched junction bases numbered 12, after V lost 5 bases and J lost 10 bases. The CDR3 is made up of 14 amino acids. Germline assignment: CDR1 SEHNR and CDR2 FQNEAQ (reference sequence). CDR3 protein: CASSPWDRTIRAFF. The CDR3 region has the DNA TGTGCCAGCAGCCCCTGGGACAGGACCATTCGAGCTTTCTTT. The variable domain in full, completed from reference TRBV7-9 and TRBJ1-1, reads DTGVSQNPRHKITKRGQNVTFRCDPISEHNRLYWYRQTLGQGPEFLTYFQNEAQLEKSRLLSDRFSAERPKGSFSTLEIQRTEQGDSAMYLCASSPWDRTIRAFFGQGTRLTVV.

The chain employs TRBV15 and TRBJ1-2; D gene uncertain. CDR1 is LNHNV, CDR2 YYDKDF, per germline (reference sequence). Trimming removed 8 bases from V and 7 bases from J, with 23 bases in between. CDR3 length equals 15 residues. The CDR3 spells CATGTPLGLHPGYTF. CDR3 DNA sequence: TGTGCCACCGGCACCCCTCTTGGCCTCCATCCTGGCTACACCTTC.

The CDR3 loop is CASSQVPGRGEQYF. Here the CDR3 DNA reads TGCGCCAGCAGCCAAGTCCCGGGCAGGGGGGAGCAGTACTTC. V gene TRBV5-1 combines with J gene TRBJ2-7; the match to TRBD1 covers 7 bases. V lost 4 bases and J lost 7; bases outside the gene matches: 11. Germline assignment: CDR1 SGHRS and CDR2 YFSETQ. This CDR3 has 14 residues.

Many counts were recorded for this clonotype. The gene calls are TRBV12-3 or TRBV12-4 and TRBJ2-7, with D possibly being TRBD2 (5 bases). This CDR3 comprises 14 residues. Trimming took off 0 bases at V and 4 bases at J, with 10 bases between the two ends. CDR3 nucleotide sequence: TGTGCCAGCAGTTTAGCGCGGCTAGCTTACGAGCAGTACTTC. Protein product: CASSLARLAYEQYF.

The rearrangement links TRBV24-1 to TRBJ2-3, with D unresolved. The V end was cut by 7 bases, the J end by 0 bases, with 10 bases between. The length of the CDR3 is 14 residues. Looked up from germline, CDR1 is KGHDR and CDR2 is SFDVKD. CDR3 nucleotides: TGTGCCACCAGCCCAGAGCCTAGCACAGATACGCAGTATTTT. Translation: CATSPEPSTDTQYF.